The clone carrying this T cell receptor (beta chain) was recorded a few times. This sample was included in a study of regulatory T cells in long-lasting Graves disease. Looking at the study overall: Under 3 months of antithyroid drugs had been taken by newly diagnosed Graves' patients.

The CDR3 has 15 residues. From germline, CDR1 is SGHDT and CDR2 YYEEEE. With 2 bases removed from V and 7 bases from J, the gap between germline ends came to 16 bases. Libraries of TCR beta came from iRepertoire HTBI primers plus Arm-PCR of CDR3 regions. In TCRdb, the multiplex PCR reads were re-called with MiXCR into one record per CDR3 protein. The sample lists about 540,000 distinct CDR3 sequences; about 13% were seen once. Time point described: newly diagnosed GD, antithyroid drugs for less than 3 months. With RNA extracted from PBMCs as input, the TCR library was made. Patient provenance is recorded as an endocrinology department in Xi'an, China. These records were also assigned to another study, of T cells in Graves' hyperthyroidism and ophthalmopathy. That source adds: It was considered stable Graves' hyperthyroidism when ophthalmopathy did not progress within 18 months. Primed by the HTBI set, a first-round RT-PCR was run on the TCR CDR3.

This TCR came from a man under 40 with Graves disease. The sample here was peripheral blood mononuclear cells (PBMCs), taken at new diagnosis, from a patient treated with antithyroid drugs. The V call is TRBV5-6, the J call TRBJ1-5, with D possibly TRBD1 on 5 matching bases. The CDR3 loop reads CASSFRDAPRQPQHF. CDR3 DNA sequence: TGTGCCAGCAGCTTCCGGGACGCTCCGAGACAGCCCCAGCATTTT.